What follows are 9 T cell receptor beta chains derived from one specimen sequenced in a study of blood T cell repertoires in COVID-19. TCRdb's table, derived via immunoSEQ multiplex PCR, lists solely in-frame clones and lacks some. Here the sample spans 250,000 or so clones, 89% being singletons. Sequencing input: peripheral blood. These receptor sequences come from a middle-aged woman who had recovered from COVID-19.

In this sample, this clone turned up many times. As DNA, the CDR3 is TGTGCCAGCAGCTTCAATTACGTAGCGGGGGGAAGGAGCACAGATACGCAGTATTTT. This codes for CASSFNYVAGGRSTDTQYF. The chain links TRBV5-5 to TRBJ2-3, with TRBD2 matching 10 bases. V shed 2 bases, J shed 0 bases, and the junction held 12 bases outside the gene matches. This CDR3 region has 19 residues. From germline, CDR1 is SGHKS and CDR2 YYEKEE (reference sequence).

V gene TRBV29-1 combines with J gene TRBJ2-3, with D uncertain. V dropped 6 bases and J dropped 3 bases, with 7 bases sitting between them. Germline CDR1 and CDR2: SQVTM and ANQGSEA. This CDR3 has 11 residues. The CDR3 nucleotides read TGCAGCGTGCAGGAAACAGATACGCAGTATTTT. As protein: CSVQETDTQYF.

The chain is built from TRBV7-2 and TRBJ1-2, with D possibly matching TRBD1 (5 bases). Germline CDR1 is SGHTA and CDR2 is FQGNSA. V was shortened by 0 bases and J by 3 bases, with 5 bases between the two germline ends. The length of the CDR3 is 13 residues. The CDR3 nucleotides read TGTGCCAGCAGCTTAGCGACAGACTATGGCTACACCTTC. Its translation is CASSLATDYGYTF.

The chain joins TRBV18 to TRBJ2-3, with D possibly being TRBD2 (5 bases). Trimming removed 3 bases from V and 5 bases from J, with 12 bases in between. The CDR3 covers 14 residues. The germline V gene has CDR1 KGHSH and CDR2 LQKENI. CDR3 sequence (DNA): TGTGCCAGCTCACCTTTGGGCCGGGGAGATACGCAGTATTTT. This encodes CASSPLGRGDTQYF.

This clone has just a few counts. The chain carries TRBV7-3 and TRBJ2-1; D gene uncertain. V was shortened by 5 bases and J by 7 bases, with 12 bases between the two germline ends. This CDR3 comprises 13 residues. Germline CDR1 is SGHTA and CDR2 is FQGTGA. The CDR3 loop reads CASSTTPGNEQFF. The CDR3 region has the DNA TGTGCCAGCAGCACGACCCCCGGGAATGAGCAGTTCTTC.

The sample holds one count of this clone. This chain uses TRBV12-3 or TRBV12-4 with TRBJ2-5; D is unresolved. This CDR3 has 11 residues. Deletions cut 6 bases from V and 3 bases from J, with 5 bases between. CDR3 sequence reads: CASSQEETQYF. The DNA of the CDR3 is TGTGCCAGCAGCCAGGAAGAGACCCAGTACTTC.

The chain uses TRBV7-9 and TRBJ1-4; TRBD1 matches at 9 bases. Germline CDR1 is SEHNR and CDR2 is FQNEAQ (reference sequence). The V gene end was trimmed by 4 bases and the J gene end by 5 bases; junction bases not matched to a gene: 5. The CDR3 loop spans 15 amino acids. The CDR3 is CASSSRTGENEKLFF. In DNA form, the CDR3 reads TGTGCCAGCAGCTCCAGGACAGGGGAGAATGAAAAACTGTTTTTT.

This sequence joins TRBV29-1 and TRBJ1-1, with D unresolved. V was clipped by 7 bases and J by 1 base, with 13 bases between them. CDR1 is SQVTM, CDR2 ANQGSEA, per germline. The CDR3 is made up of 13 amino acids. The CDR3 DNA sequence: TGCAGCGCCGTCAGTATTCCGAACACTGAAGCTTTCTTT. This codes for CSAVSIPNTEAFF.

The rearrangement links TRBV7-2 to TRBJ2-3; 9 positions agree with TRBD2. This CDR3 has 17 amino acids. Per germline, CDR1 SGHTA and CDR2 FQGNSA. Germline trimming cut 1 base from V and 4 bases from J; bases unmatched to any gene: 9. CDR3 sequence reads: CASSLGRAGGPSDTQYF. In DNA form, the CDR3 reads TGTGCCAGCAGCTTAGGTAGAGCGGGAGGTCCCTCAGATACGCAGTATTTT.